Here is one T cell receptor (beta chain) with its context. A read error may produce the germline difference seen at one junction end. Method: immunoSEQ multiplex PCR; TCRdb's copy keeps in-frame clones and lacks some. The table has approximately 2,500 clones, around 20% seen once. These data originate in a study of sequential checkpoint blockade in melanoma. On the study more broadly: About two dozen patients had tumor biopsies before treatment and at week 13.

Treatment noted: randomized to nivolumab then ipilimumab (arm A) or the reverse (arm B). The sequenced sample was tumor tissue (inferred from file names), obtained from a patient given nivolumab and ipilimumab in sequence. This TCR was recovered from a human donor with melanoma.

The CDR3 region has the DNA TGTGCCATCAGTGCAGGGGGACAGGGGAGCACAGATACGCAGTATTTT. It yields the protein CAISAGGQGSTDTQYF. The rearrangement joins TRBV6-8 to TRBJ2-3; 10 nucleotides match TRBD1. Looked up from germline, CDR1 is MNHGY and CDR2 is SAAAGT. The CDR3 is 16 amino acids.